The next 15 T cell receptor beta chains were all read from a single sample in a study of healthy donors' naive CD4 and CD8 T cells. Starting from 450 to 550 ng of total RNA, TCR libraries were made with linear amplification. TCRdb re-analysed the reads in MiXCR, keeping a single row per CDR3 protein. The table has about 180,000 distinct CDR3 sequences, 65% to 75% seen once. Sequences were obtained from naive CD4+ and CD8+ T cells sorted from blood, pooled from several donors. The receptors derive from a pool of human donors in good health; the sample pools cells from several healthy donors.

The genes are TRBV27 and TRBJ2-5; D unclear. V was trimmed by 5 bases and J by 4 bases, leaving 26 bases between them. The CDR3 sequence is 18 residues long. Germline CDR1 reads MNHEY; CDR2 reads SMNVEV (reference sequence). CDR3 DNA sequence: TGTGCCAGCAGTGGCTTCCCGTTTCCTCTCACCCCGAGAGAGACCCAGTACTTC. It specifies CASSGFPFPLTPRETQYF.

This chain connects TRBV27 to TRBJ2-7; 9 bases map to TRBD1. Germline CDR1 MNHEY, CDR2 SMNVEV (reference sequence). The CDR3 contains 15 residues. V dropped 3 bases and J dropped 1; count of bases not matched to a gene: 4. The CDR3 nucleotides are TGTGCCAGCAGTTTTGAGGGGACAGGGTCCTACGAGCAGTACTTC. It yields the protein CASSFEGTGSYEQYF.

The rearrangement links TRBV27 to TRBJ1-2; D might be TRBD1 (6 bases). CDR3 size: 14 residues. Germline-derived CDR1 and CDR2 are MNHEY and SMNVEV (reference sequence). Trimming left V 7 bases short and J 5 bases short, with 17 bases between. The DNA of the CDR3 is TGTGCCAGCACTCAGGGGACATTGACGTATGGCTACACCTTC. Amino acid sequence: CASTQGTLTYGYTF.

This clonotype was observed a few times. The chain employs TRBV19 and TRBJ1-4; no definite D call. Between the trimmed V and J ends, which lost 0 bases and 0 bases, there was a span of 5 bases. The CDR3 is 15 residues long. Germline V gene data show CDR1 as LNHDA and CDR2 as SQIVND (reference sequence). The CDR3 DNA sequence: TGTGCCAGTAGTATAGACGGAACAACTAATGAAAAACTGTTTTTT. Protein product: CASSIDGTTNEKLFF.

Only one count was recorded for this clonotype. The genes are TRBV14 and TRBJ2-1; 7 bases map to TRBD1. With 6 bases clipped from V and 4 bases from J, the junction kept 9 bases outside the gene matches. This CDR3 contains 15 residues. The germline CDR1 and CDR2 sequences are SGHDN and FVKESK. The DNA of the CDR3 is TGTGCCAGCAGGCTAACAGGGGAGCTGTACAATGAGCAGTTCTTC. Protein product: CASRLTGELYNEQFF.

With respect to this clonotype: One end of the junction does not line up with germline, which may come from a read error. The rearrangement uses TRBV18 and TRBJ2-7, with a possible D match to TRBD2 (5 bases). The germline CDR1 and CDR2 sequences are KGHSH and LQKENI. This CDR3 spans 13 amino acids. CDR3 sequence reads: CASSPGSPYEQYF. The DNA of the CDR3 is TGCGCCAGCTCACCGGGGTCCCCCTACGAGCAGTACTTC.

This chain links TRBV6-5 with TRBJ1-1; 7 bases line up with TRBD1. With V trimmed by 7 bases and J by 3 bases, 20 bases remained unmatched. Germline CDR1 MNHEY, CDR2 SVGAGI. The length of the CDR3 is 18 residues. The CDR3 loop reads CASNIGGRTGLWDTEAFF. The DNA of the CDR3 is TGTGCCAGCAATATCGGGGGGCGGACAGGTCTCTGGGACACTGAAGCTTTCTTT.

J is TRBJ1-1 and V is TRBV10-3; 8 bases align to TRBD1. This CDR3 contains 13 residues. In germline, CDR1 is ENHRY, CDR2 SYGVKD. V gave up 10 bases and J gave up 11 bases; unmatched junction bases: 15. This CDR3 is CASSDRGSYSAFF. CDR3 bases: TGTGCCAGCAGCGACAGGGGAAGCTATAGTGCTTTCTTT.

The J gene is TRBJ2-7, the V gene TRBV29-1; D unresolved. The CDR3 contains 11 residues. Looked up from germline, CDR1 is SQVTM and CDR2 is ANQGSEA. Deletions cut 5 bases from V and 0 bases from J, with 5 bases between. CDR3 loop: CSVTISYEQYF. In DNA, the CDR3 is TGCAGCGTTACGATCTCCTACGAGCAGTACTTC.

About this clonotype itself: The germline gene is not matched at one end of the junction; a read error may be the cause. The chain is built from TRBV29-1 and TRBJ1-1, with D possibly matching TRBD1 (5 bases). Germline V gene sequence: CDR1 SQVTM, CDR2 ANQGSEA. The CDR3 has 13 amino acids. CDR3 DNA sequence: TGCAGCGTTCAAGACAGCAGAAACACTGAAGCTTTCTTT. This gives the protein CSVQDSRNTEAFF.

The chain couples TRBV29-1 to TRBJ2-7, with a weak D call TRBD2 (6 bases). Germline V gene sequence: CDR1 SQVTM, CDR2 ANQGSEA. Trimming cost V 0 bases and J 0 bases, with 12 bases left between them. CDR3 length: 15 amino acids. The CDR3: CSVEDRVGSSYEQYF. The CDR3 nucleotides read TGCAGCGTTGAAGATCGTGTCGGGAGCTCCTACGAGCAGTACTTC.

The V gene is TRBV11-2, the J gene TRBJ2-7; D is perhaps TRBD1 or TRBD2 (5 bases each). This CDR3 contains 13 residues. The V end lost 1 base, the J end lost 4 bases, and 8 bases lay between the germline ends. CDR1 and CDR2 (germline): SGHAT, FQNNGV. CDR3 in amino acids: CASSLGGLYEQYF. CDR3 DNA: TGTGCCAGCAGCTTAGGGGGGTTATACGAGCAGTACTTC.

The J gene is TRBJ1-2, the V gene TRBV27, with 12 bases fitting TRBD1. From germline, CDR1 is MNHEY and CDR2 SMNVEV (reference sequence). CDR3 length: 15 residues. V gave up 5 bases and J gave up 7 bases; unmatched junction bases: 8. CDR3 nucleotide sequence: TGTGCCAGCAGTGGGACAGGGGGCTCCCTGGGTGGCTACACCTTC. Protein sequence: CASSGTGGSLGGYTF.

The J gene is TRBJ2-5, the V gene TRBV19; D is unclear. Germline V gene data show CDR1 as LNHDA and CDR2 as SQIVND (reference sequence). The CDR3 has 11 amino acids. The V end lost 6 bases, the J end lost 1 base, and 3 bases lay between the germline ends. Here the CDR3 reads CASRSQETQYF. The CDR3 DNA follows: TGTGCCAGTAGGAGCCAAGAGACCCAGTACTTC. The whole variable domain, remainder taken from reference TRBV19 and TRBJ2-5, is DGGITQSPKYLFRKEGQNVTLSCEQNLNHDAMYWYRQDPGQGLRLIYYSQIVNDFQKGDIAEGYSVSREKKESFPLTVTSAQKNPTAFYLCASRSQETQYFGPGTRLLVL.

The chain couples TRBV5-6 to TRBJ2-1; 11 nucleotides match TRBD2. V was clipped by 5 bases and J by 2 bases; unmatched bases: 6. Germline lookup yields CDR1 SGHDT and CDR2 YYEEEE. This CDR3 has 16 amino acids. The CDR3, as DNA: TGTGCCAGCAGTTATTTGACTAGCGGGGCCTACAATGAGCAGTTCTTC. Protein product: CASSYLTSGAYNEQFF.